This TCR beta chain was identified during a study of blood T cell repertoires in COVID-19. This CDR3 has 15 amino acids. V trimming: 6 bases; J trimming: 0 bases; junction bases outside the gene matches: 7. Germline CDR1 and CDR2: MNHEY and SVGAGI. This table comes from immunoSEQ multiplex PCR, and its TCRdb copy is limited to in-frame clones, with some not included. The sample lists some 120,000 clones; just under 85% were seen once. This receptor was obtained from a woman in her fifties or sixties with acute or convalescent COVID-19. The genes are TRBV6-5 and TRBJ2-7, with 8 positions matching TRBD1. The specimen was peripheral blood. CDR3 amino acids: CASRPTGVSSYEQYF. The CDR3, as DNA: TGTGCCAGCAGACCGACAGGGGTGAGCTCCTACGAGCAGTACTTC.